This T cell receptor (beta chain) was identified during a study of blood T cell repertoires in COVID-19. Study information: Acute and convalescent COVID-19 specimens originated in the United States, Italy and Spain.

Original analysis: The assay estimated nucleated cells by amplifying reference gene primers. The table came from immunoSEQ multiplex PCR; TCRdb's copy has only in-frame clones and leaves some out. V and J calls and clone size come straight from that table; D and trimming were deduced from the DNA. This sample has under 140,000 clones, with approximately 68% found just once. The TCR sequence derives from a woman in her fifties or sixties with acute or convalescent COVID-19. Sample: peripheral blood.

The DNA of the CDR3 is TGTGCCAGCAGCTTTGGCCCCACAGATACGCAGTATTTT. This translates into CASSFGPTDTQYF. The chain uses TRBV11-3 and TRBJ2-3; no definite D call. V was pared by 3 bases and J by 2 bases, with 6 bases between. This CDR3 comprises 13 residues. In germline, CDR1 is SGHNT, CDR2 YENEEA.